The clone carrying this T cell receptor (beta chain) has more than one count but fewer than ten. Time point in this sample: patch test 1, 2 weeks after DPC sensitization. Documented treatment: therapeutic diphenylcyclopropenone sensitization with weekly scalp DPC. Between the trimmed V and J ends, which lost 4 bases and 2 bases, there was a span of 10 bases. Germline CDR1 SGHDT, CDR2 YYEEEE. This CDR3 region has 13 residues. The data stem from a study of human T cells and chemical hapten exposure. One entry per CDR3 protein results from TCRdb running MiXCR on the RACE reads. This table holds roughly 160,000 distinct CDR3 sequences, approximately 14% found once.

The genes are TRBV5-6 and TRBJ2-7; D is uncertain. The receptor was isolated from a woman aged 30 to 39 with alopecia areata. Some clones in this sample may be carry-over from other donors' samples. The sequenced sample was whole blood, obtained in connection with sensitization to the hapten diphenylcyclopropenone (DPC). The CDR3: CASSRGRTYEQYF. CDR3 DNA sequence: TGTGCCAGCAGCCGTGGCCGTACCTACGAGCAGTACTTC.